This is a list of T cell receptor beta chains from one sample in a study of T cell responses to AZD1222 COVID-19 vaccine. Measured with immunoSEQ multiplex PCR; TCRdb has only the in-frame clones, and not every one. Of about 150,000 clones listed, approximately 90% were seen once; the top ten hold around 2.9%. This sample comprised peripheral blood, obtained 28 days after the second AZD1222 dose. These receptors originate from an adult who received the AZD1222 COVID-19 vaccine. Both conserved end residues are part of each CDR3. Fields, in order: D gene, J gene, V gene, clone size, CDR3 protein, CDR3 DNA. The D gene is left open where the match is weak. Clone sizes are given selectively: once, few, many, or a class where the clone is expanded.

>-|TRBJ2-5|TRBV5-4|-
CASSLGPGETQYF
TGTGCCAGCAGCTTAGGCCCAGGGGAGACCCAGTACTTC
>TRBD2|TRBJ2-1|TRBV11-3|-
CASSWDSGGHYNEQFF
TGTGCCAGCAGCTGGGATAGCGGGGGACACTACAATGAGCAGTTCTTC
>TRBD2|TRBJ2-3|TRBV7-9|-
CASSLLAGVTDTQYF
TGTGCCAGCAGCTTACTAGCGGGAGTAACGGATACGCAGTATTTT
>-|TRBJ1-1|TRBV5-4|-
CASSYGQNTEAFF
TGTGCCAGCAGTTACGGACAGAACACTGAAGCTTTCTTT
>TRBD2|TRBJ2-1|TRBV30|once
CAWSADLAGVGEQFF
TGTGCCTGGAGTGCCGATCTAGCGGGAGTAGGGGAGCAGTTCTTC
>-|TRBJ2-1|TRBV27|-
CASSLISSYNEQFF
TGTGCCAGCAGTTTGATAAGCTCCTACAATGAGCAGTTCTTC
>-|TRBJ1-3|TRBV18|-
CASSPRVSSGNTIYF
TGTGCCAGCTCACCACGAGTCAGCTCTGGAAACACCATATATTTT
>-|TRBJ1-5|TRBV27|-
CASSLSVGANQPQHF
TGTGCCAGCAGTTTATCTGTAGGAGCCAATCAGCCCCAGCATTTT
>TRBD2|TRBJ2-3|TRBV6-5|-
CASSSTSGRPDTQYF
TGTGCCAGCTCCTCGACTAGCGGGAGGCCAGATACGCAGTATTTT
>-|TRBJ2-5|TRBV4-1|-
CASRARETQYF
TGCGCCAGCCGGGCTCGCGAGACCCAGTACTTC
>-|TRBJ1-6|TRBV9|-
CASSVGRREPLHF
TGTGCCAGCAGCGTTGGACGGCGAGAACCCCTCCACTTT
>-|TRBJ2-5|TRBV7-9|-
CASSFRSPEETQYF
TGTGCCAGCAGCTTTCGGAGCCCGGAAGAGACCCAGTACTTC
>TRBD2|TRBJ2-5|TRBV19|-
CASSMGLAGGTQYF
TGTGCCAGTAGTATGGGACTAGCGGGAGGAACCCAGTACTTC
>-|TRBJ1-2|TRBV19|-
CASSIRRHTGSNYGYTF
TGTGCCAGTAGTATCCGTCGGCACACAGGGTCTAACTATGGCTACACCTTC
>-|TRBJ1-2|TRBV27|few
CASSLSATGGYGYTF
TGTGCCAGCAGTTTATCCGCGACAGGAGGCTATGGCTACACCTTC
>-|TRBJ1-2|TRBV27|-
CASSDGVYGYTF
TGTGCCAGCTCGGACGGAGTCTATGGCTACACCTTC
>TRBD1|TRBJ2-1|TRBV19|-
CASSQGTGLPIYNEQFF
TGTGCCAGTAGTCAAGGGACAGGTCTCCCTATATACAATGAGCAGTTCTTC
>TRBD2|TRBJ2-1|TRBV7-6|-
CASSLGLAGWGEQFF
TGTGCCAGCAGCTTAGGACTAGCGGGATGGGGTGAGCAGTTCTTC
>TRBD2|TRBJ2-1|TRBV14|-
CASSQVAGVGNEQFF
TGTGCCAGCAGCCAAGTAGCGGGAGTGGGCAATGAGCAGTTCTTC
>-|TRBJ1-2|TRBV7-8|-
CASSPLGRGYGYTF
TGTGCCAGCAGCCCCCTCGGCAGGGGCTATGGCTACACCTTC
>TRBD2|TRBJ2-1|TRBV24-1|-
CATSDSKTSGVYNEQFF
TGTGCCACCAGTGATTCGAAGACTAGCGGAGTTTACAATGAGCAGTTCTTC
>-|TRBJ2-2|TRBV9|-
CASSVALPGPNTGELFF
TGTGCCAGCAGCGTAGCTCTGCCAGGGCCGAACACCGGGGAGCTGTTTTTT
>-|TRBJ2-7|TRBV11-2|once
CASSSLGEYEQYF
TGTGCCAGCAGCTCCCTAGGCGAGTACGAGCAGTACTTC
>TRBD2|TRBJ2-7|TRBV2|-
CASSQLGGTSYEQYF
TGTGCCAGCAGTCAGTTGGGGGGGACCTCCTACGAGCAGTACTTC
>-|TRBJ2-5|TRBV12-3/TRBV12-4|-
CASSPRQETQYF
TGTGCCAGCAGTCCCCGTCAAGAGACCCAGTACTTC
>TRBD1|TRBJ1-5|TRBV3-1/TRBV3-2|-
CASSQEGQGTVAF
TGTGCCAGCAGCCAAGAGGGACAGGGTACCGTCGCTTTT
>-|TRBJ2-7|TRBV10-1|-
CASSESWGPYEQYF
TGCGCCAGCAGTGAGTCGTGGGGGCCCTACGAGCAGTACTTC
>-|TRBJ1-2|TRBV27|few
CASSNTQGTGNYGYTF
TGTGCCAGCAGTAATACACAGGGAACTGGCAACTATGGCTACACCTTC
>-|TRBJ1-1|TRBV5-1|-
CASSLQENTEAFF
TGCGCCAGCAGCCTACAGGAGAACACTGAAGCTTTCTTT
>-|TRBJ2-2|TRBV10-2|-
CASMNTGELFF
TGCGCCAGCATGAACACCGGGGAGCTGTTTTTT
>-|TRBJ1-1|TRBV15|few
CATSRAVTDTEAFF
TGTGCCACCAGCAGAGCAGTCACGGACACTGAAGCTTTCTTT
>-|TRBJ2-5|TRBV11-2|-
CASSLVWGGGIETQYF
TGTGCCAGCAGCTTAGTCTGGGGCGGGGGCATCGAGACCCAGTACTTC
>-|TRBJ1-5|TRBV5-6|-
CASSRGRNQPQHF
TGTGCCAGCAGCCGGGGCCGGAATCAGCCCCAGCATTTT
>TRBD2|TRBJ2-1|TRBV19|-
CASGAGLAGGNEQFF
TGTGCCAGTGGCGCCGGGCTAGCGGGAGGAAATGAGCAGTTCTTC
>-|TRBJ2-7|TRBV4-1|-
CASSQEGLYEQYF
TGCGCCAGCAGCCAAGAGGGGCTCTACGAGCAGTACTTC
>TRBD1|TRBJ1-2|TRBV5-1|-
CASRQIMTGPYGYTF
TGCGCCAGCCGCCAAATAATGACAGGGCCGTATGGCTACACCTTC
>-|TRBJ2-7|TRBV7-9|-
CASSPTGAHEQYF
TGTGCCAGCAGCCCAACTGGGGCCCACGAGCAGTACTTC
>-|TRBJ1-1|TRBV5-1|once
CASSLTENTEAFF
TGCGCCAGCAGCTTGACAGAGAACACTGAAGCTTTCTTT
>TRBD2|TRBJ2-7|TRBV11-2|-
CASSLVGRASGNEQYF
TGTGCCAGCAGCTTAGTAGGTCGGGCTAGCGGGAACGAGCAGTACTTC
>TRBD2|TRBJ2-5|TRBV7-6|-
CASTAGLADQETQYF
TGTGCCAGCACCGCCGGACTAGCGGACCAAGAGACCCAGTACTTC
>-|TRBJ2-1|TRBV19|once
CASSTQGRVEQFF
TGTGCCAGTAGTACCCAGGGAAGGGTTGAGCAGTTCTTC
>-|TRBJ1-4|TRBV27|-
CASKRGTTNEKLFF
TGTGCCAGCAAAAGAGGAACGACTAATGAAAAACTGTTTTTT
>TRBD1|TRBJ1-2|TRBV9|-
CASSRFGQGDYGYTF
TGTGCCAGCTCCCGTTTCGGACAGGGGGACTATGGCTACACCTTC
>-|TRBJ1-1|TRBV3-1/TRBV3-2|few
CASSQERGSNTEAFF
TGTGCCAGCAGCCAAGAGCGGGGTTCGAACACTGAAGCTTTCTTT
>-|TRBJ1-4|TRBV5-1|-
CASSLTGANEKLFF
TGCGCCAGCAGCTTGACAGGAGCTAATGAAAAACTGTTTTTT
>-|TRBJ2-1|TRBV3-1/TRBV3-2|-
CASSQGPNYNEQFF
TGTGCCAGCAGCCAAGGGCCGAACTACAATGAGCAGTTCTTC
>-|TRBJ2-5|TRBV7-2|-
CASSLVRGRETQYF
TGTGCCAGCAGCTTAGTTCGGGGTCGAGAGACCCAGTACTTC
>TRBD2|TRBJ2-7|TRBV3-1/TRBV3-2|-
CASSQVAGRNYEQYF
TGTGCCAGCAGCCAAGTAGCGGGGAGGAACTACGAGCAGTACTTC
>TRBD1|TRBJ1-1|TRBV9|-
CASSVDPTGGANTEAFF
TGTGCCAGCAGCGTAGACCCGACAGGGGGCGCAAACACTGAAGCTTTCTTT
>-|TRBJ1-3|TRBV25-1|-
CASRYTQSRAGNTIYF
TGTGCCAGCAGATATACCCAATCCCGCGCTGGAAACACCATATATTTT
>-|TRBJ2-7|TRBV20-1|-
CSAQGLPYF
TGCAGTGCCCAGGGACTGCCGTACTTC
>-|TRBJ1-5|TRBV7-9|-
CASSKEGGNQPQHF
TGTGCCAGCAGCAAGGAAGGAGGGAATCAGCCCCAGCATTTT
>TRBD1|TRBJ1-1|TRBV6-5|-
CASEMTGGGTEAFF
TGTGCCAGCGAAATGACAGGGGGCGGCACTGAAGCTTTCTTT
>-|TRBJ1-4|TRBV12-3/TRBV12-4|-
CASSLAGSGKLFF
TGTGCCAGCAGCTTAGCAGGGAGTGGAAAACTGTTTTTT
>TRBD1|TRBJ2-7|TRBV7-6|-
CASSLDTGGLYEQYF
TGTGCCAGCAGCTTAGACACAGGGGGACTCTACGAGCAGTACTTC
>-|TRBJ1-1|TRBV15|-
CATSSSGYTEAFF
TGTGCCACCAGCTCTTCGGGGTACACTGAAGCTTTCTTT
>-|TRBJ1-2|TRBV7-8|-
CASSPEGVYGYTF
TGTGCCAGCAGCCCCGAGGGGGTTTATGGCTACACCTTC
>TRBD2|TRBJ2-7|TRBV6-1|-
CASSEHTSGSYEQYF
TGTGCCAGCAGTGAACATACTAGCGGGAGCTACGAGCAGTACTTC